The present entry profiles one T cell receptor beta chain with its context. The data belong to a study of T cell responses to AZD1222 COVID-19 vaccine. Germline values: CDR1 SGHAT, CDR2 FQDESV (reference sequence). J was trimmed by 5 bases and V by 5 bases; bases with no gene match: 6. There are 15 residues in the CDR3. Assay used: immunoSEQ multiplex PCR; TCRdb lists only in-frame clones, some missing. The repertoire includes 150,000 or so clones, about 87% of them detected once, and around 3% sits in the top ten. The chain combines TRBV11-1 with TRBJ2-5; 12 nucleotides match TRBD1. The source material was peripheral blood, sampled on day 0 of AZD1222 vaccination. This clonotype originated in an adult in good health. CDR3 sequence (DNA): TGTGCCAGCAGCAATACCGGGACAGGGGGCGAGACCCAGTACTTC. Its protein product is CASSNTGTGGETQYF. The full variable domain, with the rest looked up from reference TRBV11-1 and TRBJ2-5, is EAEVAQSPRYKITEKSQAVAFWCDPISGHATLYWYRQILGQGPELLVQFQDESVVDDSQLPKDRFSAERLKGVDSTLKIQPAELGDSAMYLCASSNTGTGGETQYFGPGTRLLVL.